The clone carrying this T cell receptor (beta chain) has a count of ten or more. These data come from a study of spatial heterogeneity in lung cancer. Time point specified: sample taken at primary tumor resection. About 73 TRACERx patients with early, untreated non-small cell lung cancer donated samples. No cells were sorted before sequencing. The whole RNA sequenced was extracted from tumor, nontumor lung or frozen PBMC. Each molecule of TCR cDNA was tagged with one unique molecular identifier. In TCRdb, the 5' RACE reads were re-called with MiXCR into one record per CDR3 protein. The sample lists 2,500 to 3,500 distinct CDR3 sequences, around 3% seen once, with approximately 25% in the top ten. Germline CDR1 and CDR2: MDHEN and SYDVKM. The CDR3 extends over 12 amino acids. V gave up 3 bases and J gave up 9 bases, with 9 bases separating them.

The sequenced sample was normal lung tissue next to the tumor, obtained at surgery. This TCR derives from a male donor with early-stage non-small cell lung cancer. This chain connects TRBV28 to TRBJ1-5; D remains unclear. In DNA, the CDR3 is TGTGCCAGCAGTTTCGAGGGTCGGCCCCAGCATTTT. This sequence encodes CASSFEGRPQHF.